The text below deals with one T cell receptor (beta chain). As yet, its antigen is unknown. The sample belongs to a study of shared clonotypes between healthy human individuals. V gave up 6 bases and J gave up 4 bases; unmatched junction bases: 9. CDR1 and CDR2 (germline): MRHNA, SNTAGT. This CDR3 spans 16 amino acids. Study findings and constraints: Deeper or shallower sequencing was expected to change how clonotypes are shared among donors. The low donor count limited represented genetic and exposure-history diversity. For naive CD4 cells, roughly 5% of clonotypes were shared across a few donors.

Profiling relied on immunoSEQ multiplex PCR, and the TCRdb table lists in-frame clones only, not all of them. The sample has roughly 1,600,000 clones; 98% to 99% are singletons. The donors, all of them Caucasian adults, lived in Nashville, Tennessee. V usage is TRBV6-4 and J usage is TRBJ2-1, with 10 bases matching TRBD2. The TCR originated in a man aged 30 to 45 in good health. Source material: naive CD4+ T cells sorted from blood. Specified subset: CD45RA+ positively selected. In nucleotides, the CDR3 is TGTGCCAGCAGCAAGCTAGCGGGAGCGACTTACAATGAGCAGTTCTTC. It codes for CASSKLAGATYNEQFF.